Each of the 23 T cell receptor beta chains below was sequenced from the same sample in a study of shared clonotypes between healthy human individuals. The repertoire was sequenced with immunoSEQ multiplex PCR; TCRdb's copy has only in-frame clones and lacks some. The table includes over 95,000 clones, approximately 70% detected once. The source material was memory CD8+ T cells sorted from blood. As for subset: CD45RO+ cells pooled with CCR7-negative TemRA cells. These receptors all stem from a woman in her 30s in good health.

The chain uses TRBV5-1 and TRBJ1-3; D is undetermined. Between the trimmed V and J ends, which lost 4 bases and 2 bases, there was a span of 10 bases. CDR1 is SGHRS, CDR2 YFSETQ, per germline. This CDR3 is built from 14 residues. This CDR3 reads CASSPVPAGNTIYF. In nucleotides, the CDR3 is TGCGCCAGCAGCCCCGTTCCAGCTGGAAACACCATATATTTT.

This chain connects TRBV2 to TRBJ1-5, with D hard to call. This CDR3 is 15 amino acids long. Per germline, CDR1 SNHLY and CDR2 FYNNEI. Trimming stripped 4 bases from V and 3 bases from J, with 13 bases between. In DNA, the CDR3 is TGTGCCAGCAGTGGGTCAGCAGGATACAATCAGCCCCAGCATTTT. It specifies CASSGSAGYNQPQHF.

This chain uses TRBV4-1 with TRBJ2-7, with TRBD2 matching 9 bases. The CDR3 runs to 17 residues. The V gene's germline CDR1 is MGHRA and CDR2 YSYEKL. J was trimmed by 6 bases and V by 1 base; bases with no gene match: 13. The CDR3 nucleotides read TGCGCCAGCAGCCAAGGATTCCTACAGCGGGAGGATCTCGAGCAGTACTTC. Translated: CASSQGFLQREDLEQYF.

The V gene is TRBV7-2, the J gene TRBJ2-3, with 7 bases identical to TRBD2. The CDR3 contains 15 residues. The V segment lost 1 base and the J segment 0 bases; nucleotides outside the gene matches: 1. Germline CDR1 reads SGHTA; CDR2 reads FQGNSA. DNA for the CDR3: TGTGCCAGCAGCTTAGAACTAGCGAGCACAGATACGCAGTATTTT. Protein: CASSLELASTDTQYF.

This clone was recorded a few times. The V and J genes are TRBV2 and TRBJ1-2; no firm D call. V lost 11 bases and J lost 4, with 11 bases in between. The CDR3 runs to 11 residues. Looked up from germline, CDR1 is SNHLY and CDR2 is FYNNEI. CDR3 nucleotides: TGTGCCCGCACAGATTCCTATGGCTACACCTTC. It codes for CARTDSYGYTF.

The chain couples TRBV6-1 to TRBJ2-1; D is ambiguous. Trimming removed 10 bases from V and 3 bases from J, with 19 bases in between. There are 15 residues in the CDR3. The germline V gene has CDR1 MNHNS and CDR2 SASEGT. This CDR3 reads CAIGPQRVHYNEQFF. The CDR3 region has the DNA TGTGCCATAGGACCGCAAAGGGTCCACTACAATGAGCAGTTCTTC.

This chain links TRBV7-3 with TRBJ2-5; 7 bases map to TRBD1. The ends lost 3 bases at V and 5 bases at J; junction bases unmatched: 9. The CDR3 length is 15 residues. Germline values: CDR1 SGHTA, CDR2 FQGTGA. CDR3 in DNA: TGTGCCAGCAGCTTTTATCAGGGGGTAGTGGAGACCCAGTACTTC. The encoded protein is CASSFYQGVVETQYF.

The V gene is TRBV21-1, the J gene TRBJ1-5. TRBV21-1 is shown as a pseudogene. CDR3 size: 14 residues. The CDR3 region is CASRVGGRNQPQHF. CDR3 coding DNA: TGTGCCAGCAGGGTCGGGGGTCGTAATCAGCCCCAGCATTTT.

The chain recombines TRBV13 with TRBJ2-2; 9 nucleotides agree with TRBD1. The J segment lost 6 bases and the V segment lost 5 bases, leaving 10 bases of the junction unmatched. The CDR3 sequence is 16 residues long. The germline gives CDR1 PRHDT, CDR2 FYEKMQ (reference sequence). CDR3 coding DNA: TGTGCCAGCAGCAGGGAGGGACAGGGATATTCCGGGGAGCTGTTTTTT. Protein product: CASSREGQGYSGELFF. Full variable domain (outside the CDR3, taken from reference TRBV13 and TRBJ2-2): AAGVIQSPRHLIKEKRETATLKCYPIPRHDTVYWYQQGPGQDPQFLISFYEKMQSDKGSIPDRFSAQQFSDYHSELNMSSLELGDSALYFCASSREGQGYSGELFFGEGSRLTVL.

The V and J genes are TRBV27 and TRBJ2-1; D possibly corresponds to TRBD1 (7 bases). V dropped 8 bases and J dropped 1 base, with 24 bases sitting between them. This CDR3 region has 18 residues. Germline CDR1 reads MNHEY; CDR2 reads SMNVEV (reference sequence). CDR3 nucleotides: TGTGCCAGCGGGGGCGGGACAGCAGCGGTTAGGTCCTACAATGAGCAGTTCTTC. This gives the protein CASGGGTAAVRSYNEQFF.

This clone was picked up many times. The chain links TRBV6-5 to TRBJ1-2; no reliable D call. The germline CDR1 and CDR2 sequences are MNHEY and SVGAGI. Trimming stripped 6 bases from V and 6 bases from J, with 8 bases between. The CDR3 contains 11 residues. The CDR3, as DNA: TGTGCCAGCAGACATAATGATGGCTACACCTTC. It yields the protein CASRHNDGYTF.

The rearrangement joins TRBV27 to TRBJ2-7; TRBD2 is a possible D gene (5 bases). This CDR3 has 15 residues. Between the trimmed V and J ends, which lost 5 bases and 2 bases, there was a span of 16 bases. CDR1 MNHEY and CDR2 SMNVEV come from the germline V gene (reference sequence). CDR3 region: CASSPRVASTYEQYF. The CDR3 DNA follows: TGTGCCAGCAGTCCCCGGGTAGCGAGTACCTACGAGCAGTACTTC.

The CDR3 sequence: CASSQGQGISYEQYF. The DNA of the CDR3 is TGCGCCAGCAGCCAAGGACAGGGAATCTCCTACGAGCAGTACTTC. The V call is TRBV4-1, the J call TRBJ2-7, with 7 bases aligning to TRBD1. The CDR3 runs to 15 residues. V lost 1 base to trimming and J lost 0 bases; unmatched junction nucleotides: 3. CDR1 is MGHRA and CDR2 is YSYEKL in the germline V gene.

This clone has only one observation. This chain uses TRBV4-1 with TRBJ2-7; 8 bases are shared with TRBD1. The V gene's germline CDR1 is MGHRA and CDR2 YSYEKL. CDR3 length: 16 residues. V lost 5 bases and J lost 0; bases outside the gene matches: 9. CDR3 sequence (DNA): TGCGCCAGCAGCACCCGGACAGGGTTGAGCTCCTACGAGCAGTACTTC. Its translation is CASSTRTGLSSYEQYF.

This clone appeared once. A far larger clone is off by one base, so a read error is likely. The chain employs TRBV4-1 and TRBJ1-5; 9 bases align to TRBD1. V shed 1 base, J shed 8 bases, and the junction held 6 bases outside the gene matches. The CDR3 is 15 amino acids. Germline CDR1 reads MGHRA; CDR2 reads YSYEKL. The DNA for the CDR3 is TGCGCCAGCAGCCAAGGGGGACAGGGTTTGGAGCCCCAGCATTTT. This encodes CASSQGGQGLEPQHF.

The chain joins TRBV10-3 to TRBJ1-2, with D perhaps TRBD1 (5 bases). Trimming left V 3 bases short and J 4 bases short, with 12 bases between. Per the germline V gene, CDR1 is ENHRY and CDR2 is SYGVKD. CDR3 size: 14 residues. The CDR3 protein is CAISDGARPYGYTF. The CDR3 bases are TGTGCCATCAGTGATGGGGCTAGACCCTATGGCTACACCTTC.

J is TRBJ1-4 and V is TRBV10-1; D gene uncertain. The V end lost 3 bases, the J end lost 7 bases, and 0 bases lay between the germline ends. Germline V gene sequence: CDR1 WNHNN, CDR2 SYGVQD (reference sequence). This CDR3 is 10 amino acids long. CDR3 loop: CASSDEKLFF. As DNA, the CDR3 is TGCGCCAGCAGTGATGAAAAACTGTTTTTT.

The CDR3 spells CASNGRGHTGELFF. DNA for the CDR3: TGTGCCAGCAATGGCAGGGGGCACACCGGGGAGCTGTTTTTT. The chain employs TRBV6-1 and TRBJ2-2, with 8 bases identical to TRBD1. CDR1 is MNHNS, CDR2 SASEGT, per germline. The CDR3 totals 14 residues. The trim removed 7 bases at V and 3 bases at J, leaving 4 bases unmatched.

This clone was picked up one time. This chain connects TRBV27 to TRBJ2-7, with a weak D call TRBD1 (6 bases). V was pared by 2 bases and J by 3 bases, with 11 bases between. Germline CDR1 reads MNHEY; CDR2 reads SMNVEV (reference sequence). CDR3 length equals 14 residues. The CDR3 DNA is TGTGCCAGCAGTTTACAGGGGTCCCTCTACGAGCAGTACTTC. It is translated as CASSLQGSLYEQYF.

This chain connects TRBV5-1 to TRBJ2-7; TRBD1 or TRBD2 may be the D gene (5 bases each). Germline V lookup: CDR1 SGHRS, CDR2 YFSETQ. The V end was cut by 0 bases, the J end by 0 bases, with 13 bases between. CDR3 length: 16 residues. The DNA of the CDR3 is TGCGCCAGCAGCTTGGGGAGCGCAGGGAGCTCCTACGAGCAGTACTTC. Its translation is CASSLGSAGSSYEQYF.

This clone was seen only once. The CDR3 region has the DNA TGTGCCAGCAGTACCGGGACTAGCCGATACAATGAGCAGTTCTTC. The encoded protein is CASSTGTSRYNEQFF. The chain recombines TRBV6-5 with TRBJ2-1, with 9 bases aligning to TRBD2. Germline V gene lookup returns CDR1 MNHEY and CDR2 SVGAGI. The length of the CDR3 is 15 residues. Trimming cost V 5 bases and J 4 bases; bases outside gene matches: 6.

The chain joins TRBV9 to TRBJ2-3; TRBD2 agrees at 16 bases. The CDR3 consists of 17 residues. Per germline, CDR1 SGDLS and CDR2 YYNGEE. V was pared by 4 bases and J by 5 bases, with 7 bases of the junction left unmatched. As DNA, the CDR3 is TGTGCCAGCAGCCCGGGACTAGCGGGAGGGCCTCAAGATACGCAGTATTTT. It is translated as CASSPGLAGGPQDTQYF.

V and J are TRBV6-1 and TRBJ1-2; D remains unclear. Germline CDR1 MNHNS, CDR2 SASEGT. The CDR3 runs 11 residues. The V and J ends lost 5 bases and 7 bases respectively, with 8 bases between them. The CDR3 spells CASSSTRGYTF. The CDR3 coding sequence is TGTGCCAGCAGTTCGACACGTGGCTACACCTTC.